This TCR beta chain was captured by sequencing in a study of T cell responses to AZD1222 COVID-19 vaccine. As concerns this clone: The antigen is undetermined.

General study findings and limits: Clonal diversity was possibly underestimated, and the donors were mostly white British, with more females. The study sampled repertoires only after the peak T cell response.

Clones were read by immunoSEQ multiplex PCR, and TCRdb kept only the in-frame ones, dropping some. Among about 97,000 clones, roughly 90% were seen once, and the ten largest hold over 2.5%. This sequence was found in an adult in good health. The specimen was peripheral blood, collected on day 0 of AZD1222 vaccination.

This CDR3 is CASSQDKGGNTIYF. DNA for the CDR3: TGTGCCAGCAGCCAAGATAAAGGAGGAAACACCATATATTTT. This chain uses TRBV14 with TRBJ1-3; no clear D. Germline V gene data show CDR1 as SGHDN and CDR2 as FVKESK. This CDR3 comprises 14 residues. Trimming removed 0 bases at V and 4 bases at J, with 7 bases between.